The 21 T cell receptor beta chains below were found in one sample sequenced in a study of blood T cell repertoires in COVID-19 (dated by TCRdb to between 2020 and 2021). The library was generated by the immunoSEQ multiplex PCR assay. Imported from immuneACCESS, the table was reduced by TCRdb to in-frame sequences with V and J called. These copies leave out some clones; in studies compared against another copy, an unresolved V gene accounts for under half, and the cause of the remainder is not known. This sample lists 50,000 to 65,000 clones; roughly 72% were detected once. In total, the top ten clones hold 4% to 5% of the sample. The sample taken for sequencing was peripheral blood. The receptors here all came from a woman aged 70-85 years with COVID-19, enrolled during active disease.

Only a few counts were recorded for this clone. The chain has TRBV4-1 and TRBJ1-4, with D possibly matching TRBD1 (6 bases). Germline loops: CDR1 MGHRA, CDR2 YSYEKL. This CDR3 is 16 amino acids long. Trimming left V 3 bases short and J 3 bases short, with 14 bases between. The DNA for the CDR3 is TGCGCCAGCAGCCATCAAACAGGGCGGTCTAATGAAAAACTGTTTTTT. It translates to CASSHQTGRSNEKLFF.

The V gene is TRBV6-2 or TRBV6-3, the J gene TRBJ1-2; possibly TRBD1 for D (5 bases). The CDR3 extends over 14 amino acids. V lost 4 bases and J lost 4, with 13 bases in between. CDR1 is MNHEY and CDR2 is SVGEGT in the germline V gene. The CDR3 nucleotides are TGTGCCAGCAGTTCCCCGGGACTTCCCTATGGCTACACCTTC. Translated, it gives CASSSPGLPYGYTF.

The chain recombines TRBV7-9 with TRBJ1-1; 12 bases match TRBD1. Germline V gives CDR1 SEHNR, CDR2 FQNEAQ (reference sequence). The V gene end was trimmed by 4 bases and the J gene end by 1 base; junction bases not matched to a gene: 10. The CDR3 extends over 18 amino acids. CDR3 in DNA: TGTGCCAGCAGCTCCCTCGCCGGGACAGGGGGCTCGAACACTGAAGCTTTCTTT. Translation gives CASSSLAGTGGSNTEAFF.

The chain couples TRBV7-2 to TRBJ2-3; D unresolved. Germline V gene sequence: CDR1 SGHTA, CDR2 FQGNSA. There are 11 residues in the CDR3. V was trimmed by 5 bases and J by 4 bases, leaving 4 bases between them. The CDR3 spells CASSQSDTQYF. DNA of the CDR3: TGTGCCAGCAGCCAATCAGATACGCAGTATTTT.

J is TRBJ2-7 and V is TRBV3-1 (or the pseudogene TRBV3-2), with TRBD1 matching over 10 bases. This CDR3 contains 17 residues. The germline CDR1 and CDR2 sequences are LGHDT and YNNKEL (reference sequence). V gave up 4 bases and J gave up 2 bases; unmatched junction bases: 11. This CDR3 is CASSPGTGERSTYEQYF. In nucleotides, the CDR3 is TGTGCCAGCAGCCCCGGGACAGGGGAACGTAGCACCTACGAGCAGTACTTC.

V and J are TRBV19 and TRBJ2-2; a weak D match, TRBD2 (7 bases). Germline V CDR1 and CDR2: LNHDA, SQIVND (reference sequence). This CDR3 comprises 15 residues. V was shortened by 0 bases and J by 6 bases, with 11 bases between the two germline ends. The CDR3 DNA reads as TGTGCCAGTAGTATAGAACAGGGAGGGGCCGGGGAGCTGTTTTTT. Translation gives CASSIEQGGAGELFF.

The chain carries TRBV9 and TRBJ1-1, with 8 bases that match TRBD1. The trim removed 3 bases at V and 1 base at J, leaving 5 bases unmatched. This CDR3 contains 15 residues. Germline V lookup: CDR1 SGDLS, CDR2 YYNGEE. CDR3 sequence (DNA): TGTGCCAGCAGCGCGATCGGGACAGGGAACACTGAAGCTTTCTTT. This codes for CASSAIGTGNTEAFF. Together with reference TRBV9 and TRBJ1-1, the CDR3 gives the full variable domain: DSGVTQTPKHLITATGQRVTLRCSPRSGDLSVYWYQQSLDQGLQFLIQYYNGEERAKGNILERFSAQQFPDLHSELNLSSLELGDSALYFCASSAIGTGNTEAFFGQGTRLTVV.

The chain joins TRBV4-2 to TRBJ1-1, with 9 bases that match TRBD1. Germline values: CDR1 LGHNA, CDR2 YNFKEQ. The CDR3 is 19 amino acids. The V and J ends lost 0 bases and 1 base, in that order; junction bases with no gene match: 12. The CDR3 DNA sequence: TGTGCCAGCAGCCAAGAAGCTGGGGACAGGGTGGGTCAGAACACTGAAGCTTTCTTT. It encodes CASSQEAGDRVGQNTEAFF.

This clone was recorded many times. The rearrangement links TRBV10-2 to TRBJ2-7, with 9 nucleotides matching TRBD2. The V and J ends lost 4 bases and 0 bases, in that order; junction bases with no gene match: 4. The CDR3 spans 15 residues. Germline V CDR1 and CDR2: WSHSY, SAAADI. The CDR3 DNA is TGCGCCAGCAGTGTTGGACTAGCGAGCTCCTACGAGCAGTACTTC. This translates into CASSVGLASSYEQYF.

The chain employs TRBV7-9 and TRBJ1-2; 8 positions agree with TRBD1. Per the germline V gene, CDR1 is SEHNR and CDR2 is FQNEAQ (reference sequence). V lost 5 bases to trimming and J lost 2 bases; unmatched junction nucleotides: 4. The CDR3 runs 14 residues. The CDR3 protein is CASSQGQANYGYTF. The CDR3 DNA reads as TGTGCCAGCAGCCAGGGACAGGCCAACTATGGCTACACCTTC. The complete variable domain, with remaining parts taken from reference TRBV7-9 and TRBJ1-2, reads DTGVSQNPRHKITKRGQNVTFRCDPISEHNRLYWYRQTLGQGPEFLTYFQNEAQLEKSRLLSDRFSAERPKGSFSTLEIQRTEQGDSAMYLCASSQGQANYGYTFGSGTRLTVV.

J is TRBJ2-3 and V is TRBV27; D not resolved. The CDR3 sequence is 13 residues long. V dropped 5 bases and J dropped 2 bases, with 8 bases sitting between them. Germline CDR1 MNHEY, CDR2 SMNVEV (reference sequence). Here the CDR3 DNA reads TGTGCCAGCAGTAACGCAGACACAGATACGCAGTATTTT. This encodes CASSNADTDTQYF.

The rearrangement joins TRBV18 to TRBJ2-3; 11 bases match TRBD1. Germline-derived CDR1 and CDR2 are KGHSH and LQKENI. The CDR3 contains 15 residues. V gave up 6 bases and J gave up 5 bases; unmatched junction bases: 7. The CDR3 nucleotides read TGTGCCAGCTCTACCACCGGGACAGGGGGAGATACGCAGTATTTT. Its protein product is CASSTTGTGGDTQYF.

The rearrangement uses TRBV6-5 and TRBJ2-2; 8 nucleotides match TRBD2. Looked up from germline, CDR1 is MNHEY and CDR2 is SVGAGI. The CDR3 contains 15 residues. The ends lost 6 bases at V and 7 bases at J; junction bases unmatched: 10. The CDR3: CASSLEAGVLGELFF. CDR3 nucleotides: TGTGCCAGCAGCCTAGAAGCGGGAGTCCTCGGGGAGCTGTTTTTT.

V and J are TRBV5-6 and TRBJ2-5; 9 nucleotides agree with TRBD1. V was clipped by 4 bases and J by 5 bases; unmatched bases: 9. Germline loops: CDR1 SGHDT, CDR2 YYEEEE. The CDR3 has 15 residues. CDR3 DNA: TGTGCCAGCAGCAAAACAGGGGGCCCTGGGGAGACCCAGTACTTC. Translated: CASSKTGGPGETQYF.

As to this clone: Germline and junction disagree at one end, which may indicate a read error. The same CDR3 also results from other DNA sequences found in this sample. The chain links TRBV7-2 to TRBJ2-2; 7 bases align to TRBD2. Germline loops: CDR1 SGHTA, CDR2 FQGNSA. The CDR3 loop spans 15 amino acids. CDR3 nucleotides: TGTGCCAGCAGCTCTCCACTAGCGCCCACCGGGGAGTTGTTTTTT. It is translated as CASSSPLAPTGELFF.

This sequence joins TRBV18 and TRBJ2-3; D ambiguous. This CDR3 has 14 residues. Germline V gene data show CDR1 as KGHSH and CDR2 as LQKENI. The V gene lost 6 bases and the J gene lost 1 base, with 11 bases spanning the gap. The CDR3: CASSAAVGTDTQYF. DNA of the CDR3: TGTGCCAGCTCGGCTGCGGTGGGCACAGATACGCAGTATTTT.

The chain links TRBV5-4 to TRBJ1-1, with D possibly TRBD1 on 6 matching bases. V was cut by 5 bases and J by 2 bases, with 13 bases left in between. Germline-derived CDR1 and CDR2 are SGHNT and YYREEE (reference sequence). This CDR3 comprises 14 residues. CDR3 amino acids: CASRDRPTNTEAFF. For the CDR3, the DNA is TGTGCCAGCAGGGACAGACCTACAAACACTGAAGCTTTCTTT.

The chain has TRBV9 and TRBJ1-1, with D perhaps matching TRBD1 (6 bases). Trimming shortened V by 4 bases and J by 0 bases, and 25 bases separated the two germline ends. There are 19 residues in the CDR3. Germline assignment: CDR1 SGDLS and CDR2 YYNGEE. The DNA for the CDR3 is TGTGCCAGCAGCCCTCTAATCCCGGGGGGCCTCATAATGAACACTGAAGCTTTCTTT. Encoded protein: CASSPLIPGGLIMNTEAFF.

The chain is built from TRBV19 and TRBJ2-1, with TRBD1 identical over 10 bases. The germline gives CDR1 LNHDA, CDR2 SQIVND (reference sequence). Trimming cost V 5 bases and J 14 bases; bases outside gene matches: 15. CDR3 length: 15 amino acids. CDR3 sequence (DNA): TGTGCCAGTAGTGACCCGCCGAGACAGGGGGCGCGAGAGTTCTTC. This encodes CASSDPPRQGAREFF.

The genes are TRBV7-8 and TRBJ1-2, with D unclear. Per the germline V gene, CDR1 is SGHVS and CDR2 is FQNEAQ. There are 14 residues in the CDR3. V lost 1 base and J 7 bases, leaving 13 bases between the germline ends. The CDR3 DNA follows: TGTGCCAGCAGCTTAGTTCCGGAGCCCTTTGGCTACACCTTC. This encodes CASSLVPEPFGYTF.

The CDR3 protein is CASSPGQGFTGELFF. DNA of the CDR3: TGTGCCAGCAGCCCGGGACAGGGGTTCACCGGGGAGCTGTTTTTT. The chain carries TRBV27 and TRBJ2-2; 10 bases fit TRBD1. Germline V gene data show CDR1 as MNHEY and CDR2 as SMNVEV (reference sequence). CDR3 length: 15 amino acids. The junction had 5 bases not matched to a gene; V was cut back by 6 bases and J by 4 bases.